The rows below give T cell receptor beta chains drawn from one sample of a study of blood T cell repertoires in COVID-19. This table comes from immunoSEQ multiplex PCR, and its TCRdb copy is limited to in-frame clones, with some not included. The sample lists about 140,000 clones; about 84% were seen once. The sample was peripheral blood. The receptor set was obtained from a woman at least 80 years old in a cohort sampled during active or convalescent COVID-19. The conserved cysteine and the conserved F or W are not part of the CDR3 here. The D gene is left open where the match is weak.

CDR3 length	D gene	J gene	V gene	CDR3 protein
15	TRBD1	TRBJ1-2	TRBV9	ASSVDLRTGVNYGYT
14	.	TRBJ2-5	TRBV7-2	ASSLGLLYPQETQY
17	TRBD1	TRBJ1-5	TRBV18	ASSPYTGTGYISNQPQH
11	.	TRBJ1-4	TRBV2	ASRWSEGEKLF
15	TRBD1	TRBJ2-5	TRBV12-5	ASGLPSNDRGQETQY
14	TRBD1	TRBJ2-3	TRBV15	ATSRDYRATGDTQY
10	.	TRBJ2-4	TRBV6-6	ASKTVKNIQY
10	.	TRBJ2-5	TRBV12-3/TRBV12-4	ASSEIEETQY
15	.	TRBJ2-5	TRBV19	ASSITGGGVKQETQY
10	.	TRBJ2-3	TRBV5-1	ASRFPADTQY
12	.	TRBJ2-6	TRBV2	ASKRSSGANVLT
12	TRBD2	TRBJ2-1	TRBV19	ASSRGGLVNEQF
10	.	TRBJ2-5	TRBV7-6	ASSKQGGTQY
11	.	TRBJ2-3	TRBV6-1	ASSEFFTDTQY
13	.	TRBJ1-1	TRBV2	ASNFQTVMNTEAF